These T cell receptor beta chains were read from a single sample in a study of T cell repertoires in ileal Crohn's disease. Libraries were prepared by immunoSEQ multiplex PCR; TCRdb keeps only in-frame clonotypes and omits some of them. The table lists 5,500 to 8,500 clones, 70% to 75% of them singletons, with roughly 9.5% in the top ten. Sequencing input: ileal tissue. The receptors come from an adult with Crohn's disease. Both conserved end residues are part of each CDR3. Each record gives: D gene, J gene, V gene, clone size, CDR3 protein, CDR3 DNA. D genes are given only for firm matches. Only part of the rows carry a size: once, few, many, or a class if the clone is expanded.

>-|TRBJ2-1|TRBV15|few
CATSRDGEQFF
TGTGCCACCAGCAGAGACGGTGAGCAGTTCTTC
>-|TRBJ2-7|TRBV9|few
CASSITSGPTLYEQYF
TGTGCCAGCAGCATTACTTCAGGGCCAACCCTCTACGAGCAGTACTTC
>-|TRBJ1-1|TRBV14|-
CASSQGTNTEAFF
TGTGCCAGCAGCCAGGGGACGAACACTGAAGCTTTCTTT
>-|TRBJ2-3|TRBV5-6|-
CASSYSGYTDTQYF
TGTGCCAGCAGTTATAGCGGATACACAGATACGCAGTATTTT
>TRBD1|TRBJ2-2|TRBV12-5|-
CASGLGTGQGDTGELFF
TGTGCTAGTGGTTTGGGAACAGGACAGGGGGACACCGGGGAGCTGTTTTTT
>TRBD1|TRBJ1-1|TRBV5-1|once
CASTMVGTGITEAFF
TGCGCCAGCACCATGGTGGGGACAGGGATCACTGAAGCTTTCTTT
>-|TRBJ2-7|TRBV29-1|-
CSVEISAEQYF
TGCAGCGTTGAAATATCTGCTGAGCAGTACTTC
>-|TRBJ2-3|TRBV7-2|-
CASSWSGTSTDTQYF
TGTGCCAGCAGCTGGAGCGGCACTAGCACAGATACGCAGTATTTT
>-|TRBJ1-4|TRBV30|-
CAGREWRREKLFF
TGTGCCGGGAGGGAATGGAGGCGCGAAAAACTGTTTTTT
>-|TRBJ2-7|TRBV7-2|few
CASRPSLAATYEQYF
TGTGCCAGCAGGCCCTCACTAGCTGCAACCTACGAGCAGTACTTC
>TRBD2|TRBJ2-7|TRBV30|few
CAWTPQRGGNEQYF
TGTGCCTGGACCCCGCAGCGGGGTGGTAACGAGCAGTACTTC
>-|TRBJ1-1|TRBV9|once
CASSAEGGYEAFF
TGTGCCAGCAGCGCGGAGGGCGGTTATGAAGCTTTCTTT
>-|TRBJ2-7|TRBV2|-
CASRLQDYEQYF
TGTGCCAGCAGGCTACAAGACTACGAGCAGTACTTC
>-|TRBJ2-7|TRBV11-2|-
CASSLGLLEQYF
TGTGCCAGCAGCCTAGGTCTCTTGGAGCAGTACTTC
>-|TRBJ1-1|TRBV7-8|-
CASSQLGVSTEAFF
TGTGCCAGCAGCCAGTTGGGGGTTTCGACTGAAGCTTTCTTT
>TRBD1|TRBJ2-2|TRBV7-3|-
CASRPRDRGGGELFF
TGTGCCAGCAGACCCCGGGACAGGGGCGGCGGGGAGCTGTTTTTT
>-|TRBJ2-1|TRBV25-1|-
CASSQDYSYNEQFF
TGTGCCAGCAGTCAGGACTACTCCTACAATGAGCAGTTCTTC
>TRBD2|TRBJ2-1|TRBV11-2|-
CASSSPGLAVNEQFF
TGTGCCAGCAGCTCCCCGGGACTAGCGGTCAATGAGCAGTTCTTC
>-|TRBJ1-3|TRBV7-6|-
CASSSQGWGSGNTIYF
TGTGCCAGCAGCTCTCAGGGATGGGGCTCTGGAAACACCATATATTTT
>TRBD1|TRBJ2-7|TRBV6-1|-
CASSEWGGTGSEQYF
TGTGCCAGCAGTGAATGGGGGGGGACAGGGTCCGAGCAGTACTTC
>-|TRBJ2-2|TRBV5-4|-
CASSLDPGMNTGELFF
TGTGCCAGCAGCTTGGATCCAGGGATGAACACCGGGGAGCTGTTTTTT
>-|TRBJ1-2|TRBV21-1|-
CASSKGKGGTANYGYTF
TGTGCCAGCAGCAAAGGAAAAGGGGGGACCGCTAACTATGGCTACACCTTC
>-|TRBJ1-4|TRBV5-4|-
CASSVDSRSNEKLFF
TGTGCCAGCAGCGTTGACAGTCGGAGTAATGAAAAACTGTTTTTT
>-|TRBJ2-2|TRBV4-3|-
CASSYGSRFTGELFF
TGCGCCAGCAGCTACGGGAGTCGGTTCACCGGGGAGCTGTTTTTT
>TRBD1|TRBJ2-3|TRBV9|-
CTSSVEGGLDTQYF
TGTACCAGCAGCGTAGAAGGGGGCTTGGATACGCAGTATTTT
>-|TRBJ1-5|TRBV28|few
CASSLMAQQYSNQPQHF
TGTGCCAGCAGTTTAATGGCACAGCAATATAGCAATCAGCCCCAGCATTTT
>TRBD1|TRBJ1-2|TRBV6-5|few
CASSYLDREGYTF
TGTGCCAGCAGTTATCTGGACAGGGAAGGCTACACCTTC
>-|TRBJ1-3|TRBV9|-
CASSVGTTARTPIYF
TGTGCCAGCAGCGTAGGGACGACAGCGAGGACGCCCATATATTTT
>-|TRBJ2-3|TRBV4-2|-
CASSQEGFTDTQYF
TGTGCCAGCAGCCAAGAAGGTTTCACAGATACGCAGTATTTT
>-|TRBJ2-7|TRBV4-1|-
CASSQDLRGWEQYF
TGCGCCAGCAGCCAAGATCTAAGGGGGTGGGAGCAGTACTTC
>TRBD1|TRBJ1-1|TRBV10-3|few
CAISDRTGGNTEAFF
TGTGCCATCAGTGACCGGACAGGGGGCAACACTGAAGCTTTCTTT
>-|TRBJ1-4|TRBV19|-
CASSILSAPEKLFF
TGTGCCAGTAGTATACTTTCAGCCCCTGAAAAACTGTTTTTT